This T cell receptor (beta chain) was captured in a study of neoadjuvant nivolumab and ipilimumab in lung cancer. Assay used: immunoSEQ multiplex PCR; TCRdb lists only in-frame clones, some missing. Counted here are approximately 29,000 clones, 75% to 85% occurring once; the ten biggest clones make up 5% to 6.5%. The V end lost 4 bases, the J end lost 4 bases, and 13 bases lay between the germline ends. The CDR3 covers 14 residues. The germline V gene encodes CDR1 LNHDA and CDR2 SQIVND (reference sequence). This clone was recorded a few times. This sequence was found in an adult with non-small cell lung cancer. This specimen consisted of tumor tissue, obtained after neoadjuvant nivolumab, alone or with ipilimumab, at or shortly before surgery. This sequence joins TRBV19 and TRBJ2-5; maybe TRBD2 (5 bases). The CDR3: CASSTRVGRETQYF. DNA of the CDR3: TGTGCCAGTAGTACCCGAGTAGGGAGAGAGACCCAGTACTTC.